This T cell receptor beta chain was captured by sequencing in a study of OX40 agonist ivuxolimab in advanced cancers. A note on the overall study: Ivuxolimab was an agonistic, fully human IgG2 monoclonal antibody directed against OX40 (CD134), a costimulatory receptor. Intravenous ivuxolimab was administered to patients every 2 weeks at six dose levels: 0.01, 0.1, 0.3, 1.5, 3 and 10 mg/kg. Patients were allowed to have had prior anti-PD-1, anti-PD-L1 or anti-CTLA-4 therapy, and approximately 40% of the dose-escalation patients had been treated with checkpoint inhibitors. Of the roughly 50 dose-escalation patients, hepatocellular carcinoma was present in roughly 19, melanoma in approximately 15, renal cell carcinoma in 9 and head and neck cancer in 9. The paper covers the monotherapy dose-escalation part of the phase I ivuxolimab trial, which included N ≈ 54 patients. The point of sequencing TCRbeta in the periphery was to test whether ivuxolimab changed TCR sequence diversity and drove clonal T-cell expansion. In the dose-escalation cohort, more than 75% of patients were male, and the mean age was approximately 64 years, with a range of 23 to 79. Partial responses occurred in three dose-escalation patients, of whom one had hepatocellular carcinoma and two had cutaneous melanoma. Here is what the overall study found, with its caveats: At doses of 0.1 to 3.0 mg/kg, clonal expansion of both CD4+ and CD8+ T cells in blood was seen between baseline and week 6. After ivuxolimab, more expanded clones were found on average in CD8+ T cells than in CD4+ T cells. Low levels of normalized T-cell clonal expansion were also shown by some nonresponding patients. The antigen specificity of the peripheral T cells that underwent clonal expansion was not determined. In the 0.1-3.0 mg/kg groups, partial responders were among the patients with the lowest normalized peripheral clonal expansion, particularly in CD8+ T cells.

Genomic DNA was isolated from the sorted cells so that the TCRbeta CDR3 region could be sequenced. The immunoSEQ Assay was used to sequence the TCRbeta CDR3 regions. As stored in TCRdb, this immuneACCESS dataset retains in-frame rearrangements with V and J assigned. A fraction of the clones does not appear; measured against another copy, unresolved V genes explain less than half of the discrepancy, and the remainder lacks a known reason. The sample records 30,000 to 40,000 clones, around 80% of which are singletons. Jointly, the top ten make up approximately 10% of the sample. Concerning this clone: Its antigen is not yet known. No much larger clone is present one base from it, and per-base qualities are unavailable.

Clipping removes 8 bases from V and 3 bases from J, with 11 as the unmatched junction base count. Via the germline V gene, CDR1 is MNHNS and CDR2 SASEGT. The CDR3, from cysteine to phenylalanine, totals 15 residues. Kept here is only the CDR3 DNA, which spans 45 bases and is read in frame from base 1. The trial excluded patients who had a history of autoimmune disease or were on systemic immunosuppression. In every dose cohort, peripheral blood was drawn for TCR sequencing at baseline, cycle 4 day 1, and cycle 7 day 1. Samples were obtained from an open-label, multicenter, first-in-human phase I dose-escalation trial of ivuxolimab. Adults with locally advanced or metastatic head and neck squamous cell, hepatocellular, melanoma or renal cell carcinoma were enrolled in the trial. CD4+ and CD8+ T cells were sorted separately from peripheral blood before TCR sequencing.

This specimen was CD4+ or CD8+ T cells sorted from blood, taken in a trial of the OX40 agonist ivuxolimab. The chain couples TRBV6-1 to TRBJ2-7; the junction holds 9 bases that match TRBD1. This TCR was recovered from an adult with an advanced solid tumor such as melanoma, head and neck, liver or kidney cancer. Here is the DNA: TGTGCCAGCTCAACCGGGACAGGGAACGTCTACGAGCAGTACTTC. Its translation is CASSTGTGNVYEQYF.